Detailed here is one TCR beta chain. This sample was included in a study of OX40 agonist ivuxolimab in advanced cancers. Turning to the study itself: Dose-escalation patients' cancers were hepatocellular carcinoma, melanoma, renal cell or head and neck cancer. Patients were under 90% male with ages roughly 20 to 80, mean around 61. Partial responses occurred in Three dose-escalation patients, one with hepatocellular carcinoma and two with cutaneous melanoma.

Method: immunoSEQ multiplex PCR; TCRdb's copy keeps in-frame clones and lacks some. The sample carries about 67,000 clones, more than 65% recorded once. The investigators sampled blood at baseline, at cycle 4 day 1, and at cycle 7 day 1. This CDR3 contains 15 residues. Trimming removed 3 bases at V and 2 bases at J, with 11 bases between. Germline V gene data show CDR1 as SEHNR and CDR2 as FQNEAQ (reference sequence). The TCR was taken from an adult with an advanced solid tumor such as melanoma, head and neck, liver or kidney cancer. Sequenced here: CD4+ or CD8+ T cells sorted from blood, sampled in a trial of the OX40 agonist ivuxolimab. V usage is TRBV7-9 and J usage is TRBJ1-5; possibly TRBD1 for D (6 bases). CDR3 nucleotides: TGTGCCAGCAGCTTGCAGGGGACCGGCAATCAGCCCCAGCATTTT. Its protein is CASSLQGTGNQPQHF.